The 22 T cell receptor beta chains listed next were all sequenced from one sample in a study of shared clonotypes between healthy human individuals. Sequencing was performed with immunoSEQ multiplex PCR; in TCRdb, only in-frame clones are kept and a portion is missing. Here the sample spans about 1 million clones, about 75% being singletons. What was sequenced was memory CD4+ T cells sorted from blood. Subset meaning: CD45RA-negative fraction. Receptors originate from a man aged 18-30 years in good health.

The genes are TRBV10-2 and TRBJ2-7, with 7 bases identical to TRBD2. Germline CDR1 reads WSHSY; CDR2 reads SAAADI. The CDR3 length is 15 residues. Trimming at V came to 6 bases and at J to 0 bases, leaving 8 bases not matched to a gene. The chain's CDR3 is CASRELGGGSYEQYF. The CDR3 region has the DNA TGCGCCAGCAGAGAGCTCGGCGGGGGCTCCTACGAGCAGTACTTC.

CDR3 amino acids: CAGKKNTEAFF. In nucleotides, the CDR3 is TGTGCCGGCAAGAAGAACACTGAAGCTTTCTTT. The chain joins TRBV6-6 to TRBJ1-1; D is uncertain. The CDR3 sequence is 11 residues long. CDR1 is MNHNY, CDR2 SVGAGI, per germline (reference sequence). The ends were cut back, 11 bases at V and 1 base at J, with 8 bases in the middle.

A few counts support this clone. This rearrangement joins TRBV5-4 to TRBJ2-2; D not resolved. V gave up 3 bases and J gave up 5 bases, with 14 bases separating them. CDR3 length: 15 residues. Germline CDR1 and CDR2: SGHNT and YYREEE (reference sequence). CDR3 bases: TGTGCCAGCAGCTCCGAGTCCGTGAAAACCGGGGAGCTGTTTTTT. Its protein is CASSSESVKTGELFF.

This clone was seen once. The rearrangement joins TRBV2 to TRBJ2-7, with TRBD1 identical over 7 bases. CDR1 and CDR2 (germline): SNHLY, FYNNEI. With 2 bases clipped from V and 2 bases from J, the junction kept 3 bases outside the gene matches. The CDR3 contains 14 residues. The DNA for the CDR3 is TGTGCCAGCAGTGAATGGGACAGAACCTACGAGCAGTACTTC. Translated, it gives CASSEWDRTYEQYF.

The chain couples TRBV6-5 to TRBJ2-2; weak D call: TRBD2 (6 bases). The ends were cut back, 7 bases at V and 8 bases at J, with 14 bases in the middle. The CDR3 totals 13 residues. In germline, CDR1 is MNHEY, CDR2 SVGAGI. The CDR3 is CASTRGLGGELFF. The DNA for the CDR3 is TGTGCCAGCACCCGGGGGTTGGGGGGGGAGCTGTTTTTT.

This clone was found a few times. This chain links TRBV4-1 with TRBJ1-1; no firm D call. This CDR3 region has 15 residues. The V end was cut by 3 bases, the J end by 1 base, with 12 bases between. Germline CDR1 reads MGHRA; CDR2 reads YSYEKL. In nucleotides, the CDR3 is TGCGCCAGCAGCCAGGGATTCGGGCCGAACACTGAAGCTTTCTTT. This encodes CASSQGFGPNTEAFF.

About this clone itself: At one of its ends the junction is not consistent with the germline gene, which may arise from a read error. V gene TRBV7-7 combines with J gene TRBJ2-7, with 8 bases matching TRBD2. Germline V gene data show CDR1 as SSHAT and CDR2 as FNYEAQ (reference sequence). CDR3 length: 12 amino acids. CDR3 in DNA: TGTGCTAGCAGCTACGCGGGGGGCGAGCAGTACTTC. Residues: CASSYAGGEQYF.

This clone has a count of ten or more. This chain connects TRBV6-1 to TRBJ1-4, with TRBD1 identical over 7 bases. CDR1 is MNHNS, CDR2 SASEGT, per germline. The CDR3 covers 14 residues. V shed 6 bases, J shed 8 bases, and the junction held 9 bases outside the gene matches. CDR3 sequence: CASSLRTGPEKLFF. CDR3 nucleotide sequence: TGTGCCAGCAGCCTCAGGACAGGACCGGAAAAACTGTTTTTT.

The rearrangement links TRBV20-1 to TRBJ2-5, with TRBD2 identical over 10 bases. Germline CDR1 and CDR2: DFQATT and SNEGSKA (reference sequence). The CDR3 sequence is 11 residues long. CDR3 sequence: CSSSGGVAQYF. As DNA, the CDR3 is TGCTCTTCGAGCGGGGGGGTGGCCCAGTACTTC.

The chain uses TRBV7-3 and TRBJ2-1, with 14 bases that match TRBD2. Germline V gene sequence: CDR1 SGHTA, CDR2 FQGTGA. V trimming: 5 bases; J trimming: 2 bases; junction bases outside the gene matches: 11. The CDR3 has 19 residues. The CDR3 loop reads CASSPQGLAGAAAYNEQFF. In nucleotides, the CDR3 is TGTGCCAGCAGCCCACAGGGACTAGCGGGGGCTGCTGCCTACAATGAGCAGTTCTTC.

This chain connects TRBV19 to TRBJ1-1, with a tentative D call TRBD1 (5 bases). Germline V gene data show CDR1 as LNHDA and CDR2 as SQIVND (reference sequence). V was cut by 6 bases and J by 2 bases, with 19 bases left in between. The CDR3 loop spans 16 amino acids. Here the CDR3 reads CASSPWGTAANTEAFF. For the CDR3, the DNA is TGTGCCAGTAGCCCGTGGGGGACCGCAGCTAACACTGAAGCTTTCTTT.

This chain connects TRBV28 to TRBJ1-4; D possibly corresponds to TRBD1 (5 bases). The CDR3 contains 15 residues. Germline CDR1 is MDHEN and CDR2 is SYDVKM. V lost 8 bases and J lost 4, with 17 bases in between. The CDR3: CASRGGAQFNEKLFF. The DNA for the CDR3 is TGTGCCAGCCGAGGCGGGGCACAGTTTAATGAAAAACTGTTTTTT.

This clone was detected once. This sequence joins TRBV6-1 and TRBJ1-1, with 8 bases matching TRBD1. CDR3 length equals 13 residues. J lost 6 bases, V lost 6 bases, and 6 bases had no gene match. Germline CDR1 and CDR2: MNHNS and SASEGT. The CDR3 here is CASSADRGPEAFF. The CDR3 coding sequence is TGTGCCAGCAGCGCCGACAGGGGCCCTGAAGCTTTCTTT.

The genes are TRBV4-3 and TRBJ2-2; a weak D match, TRBD1 (6 bases). Trimming took off 1 base at V and 1 base at J, with 13 bases between the two ends. The germline CDR1 and CDR2 sequences are LGHNA and YSLEER. This CDR3 is 17 amino acids long. This chain's CDR3 is CASSQGELQGNTGELFF. CDR3 nucleotides: TGCGCCAGCAGCCAAGGGGAACTACAGGGGAACACCGGGGAGCTGTTTTTT.

This clone has just a few counts. J is TRBJ1-2 and V is TRBV6-5; D call uncertain. Germline lookup yields CDR1 MNHEY and CDR2 SVGAGI. Trimming took 2 bases from V and 8 from J, leaving 12 bases between them. CDR3 length: 13 amino acids. DNA for the CDR3: TGTGCCAGCAGTTACATAGCCGACCGGGGCTACACCTTC. This sequence encodes CASSYIADRGYTF.

The chain has TRBV12-5 and TRBJ1-3, with D perhaps TRBD1 (5 bases). In germline, CDR1 is LGHNT, CDR2 FRNRAP. The CDR3 runs to 14 residues. The V and J ends lost 6 bases and 1 base respectively, with 10 bases between them. For the CDR3, the DNA is TGTGCTAGTGGCGATTCAGGGTCTGGAAACACCATATATTTT. Protein sequence: CASGDSGSGNTIYF.

CDR3 sequence (DNA): TGTGCTAGTGGTTCCCCCGGGACTAGGCAAGAGACCCAGTACTTC. Protein: CASGSPGTRQETQYF. The genes are TRBV12-5 and TRBJ2-5; 8 nucleotides agree with TRBD2. The V gene's germline CDR1 is LGHNT and CDR2 FRNRAP. The CDR3 is 15 residues long. Germline trimming cut 4 bases from V and 2 bases from J; bases unmatched to any gene: 6.

The V gene is TRBV27, the J gene TRBJ2-7; 7 bases map to TRBD2. After removal of 6 bases from V and 0 bases from J, the junction contained 8 bases not matched to a gene. CDR3 length: 15 amino acids. Germline assignment: CDR1 MNHEY and CDR2 SMNVEV (reference sequence). In DNA form, the CDR3 reads TGTGCCAGCAGCCAGAGCGGGGAAAGCTCCTACGAGCAGTACTTC. Encoded protein: CASSQSGESSYEQYF.

This clone was recorded many times. V is TRBV2 and J is TRBJ1-5; D unresolved. Trimming stripped 7 bases from V and 11 bases from J, with 15 bases between. The CDR3 runs 12 residues. Germline-derived CDR1 and CDR2 are SNHLY and FYNNEI. The CDR3 spells CASTGRVGSQHF. As DNA, the CDR3 is TGTGCCAGCACTGGGAGAGTAGGGTCCCAGCATTTT.

The CDR3 here is CASSLSPGGYEQYF. In nucleotides, the CDR3 is TGTGCCAGCAGCTTAAGTCCAGGGGGCTACGAGCAGTACTTC. The chain joins TRBV7-2 to TRBJ2-7, with 7 bases identical to TRBD1. The germline gives CDR1 SGHTA, CDR2 FQGNSA. This CDR3 contains 14 residues. The V gene end was trimmed by 2 bases and the J gene end by 3 bases; junction bases not matched to a gene: 4.

This chain joins TRBV5-5 and TRBJ1-1; D ambiguous. This CDR3 comprises 14 residues. Germline CDR1 and CDR2: SGHKS and YYEKEE (reference sequence). V lost 2 bases, J lost 1 base, and 9 bases lay in between. The chain's CDR3 is CASSFSRGNTEAFF. The CDR3 DNA is TGTGCCAGCAGCTTTAGTCGGGGGAACACTGAAGCTTTCTTT.

The chain links TRBV7-2 to TRBJ2-7, with D maybe TRBD1 (5 bases). CDR1 is SGHTA and CDR2 is FQGNSA in the germline V gene. The CDR3 extends over 13 amino acids. V dropped 1 base and J dropped 3 bases, with 7 bases sitting between them. CDR3 protein: CASSLGDSYEQYF. The CDR3 DNA sequence: TGTGCCAGCAGCTTAGGTGACAGCTACGAGCAGTACTTC.